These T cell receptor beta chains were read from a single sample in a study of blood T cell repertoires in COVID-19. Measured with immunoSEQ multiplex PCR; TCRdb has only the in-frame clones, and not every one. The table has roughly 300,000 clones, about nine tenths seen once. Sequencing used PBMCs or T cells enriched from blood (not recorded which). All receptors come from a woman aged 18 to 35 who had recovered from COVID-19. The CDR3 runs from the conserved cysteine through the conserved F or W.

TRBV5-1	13	CASSFVEGTEAFF
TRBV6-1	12	CASSEDGGKAFF
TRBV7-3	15	CASSLGGGSADTQYF
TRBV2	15	CASRGLAGGTGELFF
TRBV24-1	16	CATSEYRASSYNEQFF
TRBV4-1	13	CASSQSPRSEQYF
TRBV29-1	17	CSVEVGLADFWNNEQFF
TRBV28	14	CASSSWTLRGEAFF
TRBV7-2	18	CASSFSSGGQVISYEQYF
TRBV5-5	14	CASSLEGGGQPQHF
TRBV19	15	CASSIYEGGGQPQHF
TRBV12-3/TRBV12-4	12	CASTWGLTEAFF
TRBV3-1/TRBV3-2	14	CASSQAGTDYGYTF
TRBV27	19	CASSLWTSGQTASYNEQFF
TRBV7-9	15	CASSWGQGASYEQYF
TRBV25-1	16	CASSESTGSYNSPLHF
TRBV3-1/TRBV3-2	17	CASSQDGAGDHTGELFF
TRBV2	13	CATKKGAEETQYF
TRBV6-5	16	CASSYVQGHNNSPLHF
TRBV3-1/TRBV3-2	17	CASSQVSGTGGTDTQYF
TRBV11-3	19	CASSLCGTGGPLNTGELFF
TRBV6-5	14	CASRIDGGAYGYTF
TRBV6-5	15	CASSPSPGQSGIQYF
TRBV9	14	CASTEGEARYGYTF
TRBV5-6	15	CASSDSGTGNHEQYF
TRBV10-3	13	CAISTGVDTEAFF
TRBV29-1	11	CSVAGDYGYTF
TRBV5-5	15	CASSITGSGVGKLFF
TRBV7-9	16	CASSPTTSGRWNEQFF